Presented here are 18 T cell receptor beta chains from one specimen sequenced in a study of blood T cell repertoires in COVID-19. Only in-frame clones appear in the TCRdb table, and some are missing; sequencing was by immunoSEQ multiplex PCR. The repertoire holds 300,000 to 400,000 clones, with around 87% as singletons. The sequenced sample consisted of PBMCs or T cells enriched from blood (not recorded which). These receptors originate from a woman in her 30s with acute COVID-19.

The gene calls are TRBV15 and TRBJ1-6; D perhaps matches TRBD1 (6 bases). The CDR3 runs to 16 residues. The V end lost 6 bases, the J end lost 2 bases, and 14 bases lay between the germline ends. Germline CDR1 and CDR2: LNHNV and YYDKDF (reference sequence). The CDR3 spells CATRDHREPYNSPLHF. The CDR3 region has the DNA TGTGCCACCAGGGATCACAGGGAACCCTATAATTCACCCCTCCACTTT.

The V gene is TRBV7-6, the J gene TRBJ1-4; possibly TRBD1 for D (5 bases). V was pared by 2 bases and J by 10 bases, with 20 bases between. This CDR3 region has 16 residues. The germline gives CDR1 SGHVS, CDR2 FNYEAQ. CDR3 nucleotides: TGTGCCAGCAGCTTATTGGCGGACAATTATGTTGGAAAACTGTTTTTT. Translating gives CASSLLADNYVGKLFF.

The chain recombines TRBV27 with TRBJ1-1; 7 positions match TRBD1. The V and J ends lost 6 bases and 5 bases, in that order; junction bases with no gene match: 9. The CDR3 loop spans 14 amino acids. From germline, CDR1 is MNHEY and CDR2 SMNVEV (reference sequence). The CDR3 DNA sequence: TGTGCCAGCAGGAAAGGGGGCGTCGTGACTGAAGCTTTCTTT. It is translated as CASRKGGVVTEAFF.

The rearrangement uses TRBV5-1 and TRBJ2-4; TRBD1 is a possible D gene (7 bases). The CDR3 runs to 14 residues. V lost 0 bases and J lost 7, with 11 bases in between. Germline CDR1 is SGHRS and CDR2 is YFSETQ. The DNA of the CDR3 is TGCGCCAGCAGCTTGGAGGCAGGGGGGAACATTCAGTACTTC. This codes for CASSLEAGGNIQYF.

The chain links TRBV3-1 (or the pseudogene TRBV3-2) to TRBJ1-1; 9 nucleotides agree with TRBD1. The CDR3 length is 17 residues. The V gene end was trimmed by 4 bases and the J gene end by 0 bases; junction bases not matched to a gene: 9. The V gene's germline CDR1 is LGHDT and CDR2 YNNKEL (reference sequence). The CDR3 coding sequence is TGTGCCAGCAGCCCGCTACCGGGACAGGGTTTGAACACTGAAGCTTTCTTT. Encoded protein: CASSPLPGQGLNTEAFF.

This CDR3 reads CASSPGQGHTEAFF. The CDR3 DNA reads TGTGCCAGCAGCCCAGGACAGGGCCACACTGAAGCTTTCTTT. The chain uses TRBV7-9 and TRBJ1-1, with 8 bases lining up with TRBD1. The V segment lost 5 bases and the J segment 3 bases; nucleotides outside the gene matches: 5. CDR3 length: 14 residues. CDR1 SEHNR and CDR2 FQNEAQ come from the germline V gene (reference sequence).

CDR3 bases: TGCGCCAGCAGAGGGGGCAGTTTGAACGATCAGCCCCAGCATTTT. Its translation is CASRGGSLNDQPQHF. The V call is TRBV10-2, the J call TRBJ1-5, with 7 bases identical to TRBD1. Losses at the gene ends were 6 bases for V and 5 bases for J; bases not matched to a gene: 10. Germline CDR1 is WSHSY and CDR2 is SAAADI. The CDR3 covers 15 residues.

The chain carries TRBV14 and TRBJ2-3; D unclear. CDR3 length: 12 residues. Trimming pared 5 bases from V and 6 bases from J, leaving 9 bases between. Germline V gene lookup returns CDR1 SGHDN and CDR2 FVKESK. In nucleotides, the CDR3 is TGTGCCAGCAGCTCTCAGGCGGATACGCAGTATTTT. This translates into CASSSQADTQYF. Full variable domain (outside the CDR3, taken from reference TRBV14 and TRBJ2-3): EAGVTQFPSHSVIEKGQTVTLRCDPISGHDNLYWYRRVMGKEIKFLLHFVKESKQDESGMPNNRFLAERTGGTYSTLKVQPAELEDSGVYFCASSSQADTQYFGPGTRLTVL.

The V gene is TRBV24-1, the J gene TRBJ2-2; weak D call: TRBD2 (6 bases). V dropped 4 bases and J dropped 4 bases, with 9 bases sitting between them. Germline-derived CDR1 and CDR2 are KGHDR and SFDVKD. CDR3 length equals 14 residues. CDR3 loop: CATSERGRTGELFF. The CDR3 DNA follows: TGTGCCACCAGTGAGCGGGGTCGCACCGGGGAGCTGTTTTTT.

This sequence joins TRBV10-3 and TRBJ1-5; possibly TRBD1 for D (5 bases). The CDR3 is 13 residues long. V lost 8 bases and J lost 0, with 8 bases in between. Germline V gene sequence: CDR1 ENHRY, CDR2 SYGVKD. The CDR3 sequence: CAIQGNSNQPQHF. The CDR3 nucleotides are TGTGCCATCCAGGGCAATAGCAATCAGCCCCAGCATTTT.

This chain links TRBV19 with TRBJ2-7; 10 bases are a match to TRBD2. The CDR3 contains 16 residues. Germline CDR1 LNHDA, CDR2 SQIVND (reference sequence). V gave up 2 bases and J gave up 6 bases; unmatched junction bases: 10. This chain's CDR3 is CASSIRRGLAGVEQYF. The CDR3 DNA follows: TGTGCCAGTAGTATACGACGCGGGCTAGCGGGGGTCGAGCAGTACTTC.

Here the CDR3 DNA reads TGTGCCAGCAGGGACAGGGGAGGAGGTGAAAAACTGTTTTTT. Its translation: CASRDRGGGEKLFF. V gene TRBV27 combines with J gene TRBJ1-4, with 9 bases aligning to TRBD1. With V trimmed by 6 bases and J by 7 bases, 6 bases remained unmatched. The CDR3 extends over 14 amino acids. CDR1 MNHEY and CDR2 SMNVEV come from the germline V gene (reference sequence).

This clone has only a few counts. Other DNA sequences in this specimen translate into the identical CDR3. The gene calls are TRBV18 and TRBJ2-3; a possible D gene is TRBD1 (5 bases). Per the germline V gene, CDR1 is KGHSH and CDR2 is LQKENI. V was trimmed by 2 bases and J by 5 bases, leaving 5 bases between them. This CDR3 has 12 residues. For the CDR3, the DNA is TGTGCCAGCTCACCAAGGGGAGATACGCAGTATTTT. Its translation is CASSPRGDTQYF.

This chain joins TRBV4-1 and TRBJ2-2; no firm D call. The V gene's germline CDR1 is MGHRA and CDR2 YSYEKL. With 1 base removed from V and 6 bases from J, the gap between germline ends came to 9 bases. This CDR3 has 14 residues. CDR3: CASSQAGSAGELFF. The CDR3 region has the DNA TGCGCCAGCAGCCAAGCCGGGTCCGCCGGGGAGCTGTTTTTT.

V is TRBV5-5 and J is TRBJ1-2; TRBD1 matches at 11 bases. There are 16 residues in the CDR3. V shed 4 bases and J 2 bases; nucleotides not matched to a gene: 7. The germline V gene has CDR1 SGHKS and CDR2 YYEKEE (reference sequence). The CDR3 coding sequence is TGTGCCAGCAGCCGAAGGGACAGGGGGAGGAACTATGGCTACACCTTC. It encodes CASSRRDRGRNYGYTF.

This clone was seen a few times. CDR3 sequence reads: CASSLAAGSYEQYF. The CDR3 DNA is TGTGCCAGCAGCTTAGCGGCAGGCTCCTACGAGCAGTACTTC. V gene TRBV7-2 combines with J gene TRBJ2-7; D is unclear. Per germline, CDR1 SGHTA and CDR2 FQGNSA. Trimming stripped 0 bases from V and 0 bases from J, with 6 bases between. The CDR3 runs to 14 residues.

The chain employs TRBV6-5 and TRBJ1-6, with 7 nucleotides matching TRBD1. V dropped 1 base and J dropped 8; count of bases not matched to a gene: 8. CDR3 size: 16 residues. Germline V CDR1 and CDR2: MNHEY, SVGAGI. The CDR3 DNA follows: TGTGCCAGCAGTTACTTTTCGACAGGGCGGGATTCACCCCTCCACTTT. This sequence encodes CASSYFSTGRDSPLHF.

This chain joins TRBV18 and TRBJ1-5; no clear D. The CDR3 is 15 residues long. Trimming took off 2 bases at V and 2 bases at J, with 10 bases between the two ends. Germline values: CDR1 KGHSH, CDR2 LQKENI. The CDR3 sequence is CASSPGRGGNQPQHF. The DNA of the CDR3 is TGTGCCAGCTCACCAGGGAGAGGAGGCAATCAGCCCCAGCATTTT.